This T cell receptor beta chain was sequenced for a study of Ad26.COV2.S vaccination and SARS-CoV-2 variants. Treatment specified: about 20 received Ad26.COV2.S at low or high dose, single or two shots; about 5 received placebo; per-sample allocation not given. Collection of the samples took place on day 63 after the first injection of vaccine or placebo. V was cut by 3 bases and J by 0 bases, with 17 bases left in between. Looked up from germline, CDR1 is SQVTM and CDR2 is ANQGSEA. The CDR3 consists of 16 residues. The method was immunoSEQ multiplex PCR; TCRdb's version includes in-frame clones alone and lacks a portion of them. The profile covers roughly 500,000 clones, with 89% appearing a single time and around 2.6% taken by the ten largest.

The receptor's source is a person between 18 and 65 years old who received the Ad26.COV2.S COVID-19 vaccine or a placebo. This chain joins TRBV29-1 and TRBJ1-1, with a possible D match to TRBD1 (5 bases). The sample was peripheral blood, taken in a trial of Ad26.COV2.S vaccine versus placebo. CDR3 sequence reads: CSVERLRGAVNTEAFF. The CDR3 DNA reads as TGCAGCGTTGAGCGGCTCCGAGGGGCGGTGAACACTGAAGCTTTCTTT.